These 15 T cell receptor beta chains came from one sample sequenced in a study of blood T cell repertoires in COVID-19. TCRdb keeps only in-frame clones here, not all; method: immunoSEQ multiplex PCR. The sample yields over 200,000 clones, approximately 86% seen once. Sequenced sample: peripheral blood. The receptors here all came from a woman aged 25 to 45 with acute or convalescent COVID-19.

The CDR3 loop reads CASSLGQGNTEAFF. CDR3 sequence (DNA): TGTGCCAGCAGCTTAGGACAGGGGAACACTGAAGCTTTCTTT. The gene calls are TRBV11-3 and TRBJ1-1; 7 positions agree with TRBD1. J was trimmed by 1 base and V by 1 base; bases with no gene match: 0. The CDR3 runs to 14 residues. Germline V gives CDR1 SGHNT, CDR2 YENEEA. Together with reference TRBV11-3 and TRBJ1-1, the CDR3 gives the full variable domain: EAGVVQSPRYKIIEKKQPVAFWCNPISGHNTLYWYLQNLGQGPELLIRYENEEAVDDSQLPKDRFSAERLKGVDSTLKIQPAELGDSAVYLCASSLGQGNTEAFFGQGTRLTVV.

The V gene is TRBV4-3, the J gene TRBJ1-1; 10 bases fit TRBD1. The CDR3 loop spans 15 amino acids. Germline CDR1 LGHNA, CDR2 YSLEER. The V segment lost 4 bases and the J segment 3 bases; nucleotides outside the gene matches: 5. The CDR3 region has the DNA TGCGCCAGCAGCCCAGACAGGGGGCCTTACACTGAAGCTTTCTTT. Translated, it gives CASSPDRGPYTEAFF.

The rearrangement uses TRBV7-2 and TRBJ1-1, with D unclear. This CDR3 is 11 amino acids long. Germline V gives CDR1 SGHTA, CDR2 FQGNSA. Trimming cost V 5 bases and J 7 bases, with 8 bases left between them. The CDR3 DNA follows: TGTGCCAGCAGCCAGACAAGTGAAGCTTTCTTT. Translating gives CASSQTSEAFF.

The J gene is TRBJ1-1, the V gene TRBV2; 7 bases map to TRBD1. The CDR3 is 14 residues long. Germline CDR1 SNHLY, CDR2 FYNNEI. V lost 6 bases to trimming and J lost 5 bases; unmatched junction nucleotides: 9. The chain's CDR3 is CASSNRGGGTEAFF. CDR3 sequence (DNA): TGTGCCAGCAGCAACAGGGGAGGAGGTACTGAAGCTTTCTTT.

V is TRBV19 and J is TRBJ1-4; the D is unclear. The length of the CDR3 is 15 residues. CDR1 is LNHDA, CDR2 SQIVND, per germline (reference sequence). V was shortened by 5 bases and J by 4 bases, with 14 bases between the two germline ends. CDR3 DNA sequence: TGTGCCAGTAGTGTCGCCCCGCCGGGTAATGAAAAACTGTTTTTT. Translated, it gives CASSVAPPGNEKLFF.

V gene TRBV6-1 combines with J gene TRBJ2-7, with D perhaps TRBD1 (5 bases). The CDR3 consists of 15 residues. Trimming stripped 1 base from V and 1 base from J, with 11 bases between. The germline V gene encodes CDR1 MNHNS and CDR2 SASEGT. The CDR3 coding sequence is TGTGCCAGCAGTGAAGGGGCAGGGCGGTCCTACGAGCAGTACTTC. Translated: CASSEGAGRSYEQYF.

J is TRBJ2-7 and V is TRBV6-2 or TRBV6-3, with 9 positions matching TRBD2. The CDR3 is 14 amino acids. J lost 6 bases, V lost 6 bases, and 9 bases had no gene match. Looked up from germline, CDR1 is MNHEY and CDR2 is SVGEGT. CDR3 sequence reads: CASSFSGRSGEQYF. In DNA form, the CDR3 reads TGTGCCAGCAGCTTTAGCGGGAGAAGCGGCGAGCAGTACTTC.

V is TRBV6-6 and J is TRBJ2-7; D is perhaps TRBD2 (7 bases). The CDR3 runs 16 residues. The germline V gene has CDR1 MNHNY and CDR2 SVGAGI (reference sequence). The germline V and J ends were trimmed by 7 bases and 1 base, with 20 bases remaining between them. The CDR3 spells CASTPSGGQLSYEQYF. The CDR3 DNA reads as TGTGCCAGCACTCCCTCCGGGGGGCAGCTTTCCTACGAGCAGTACTTC.

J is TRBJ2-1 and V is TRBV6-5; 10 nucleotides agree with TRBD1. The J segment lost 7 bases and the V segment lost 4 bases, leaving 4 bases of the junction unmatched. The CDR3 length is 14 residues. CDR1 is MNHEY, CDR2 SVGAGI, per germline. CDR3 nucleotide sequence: TGTGCCAGCAGTTCTGGGACAGGGGAAAATGAGCAGTTCTTC. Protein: CASSSGTGENEQFF.

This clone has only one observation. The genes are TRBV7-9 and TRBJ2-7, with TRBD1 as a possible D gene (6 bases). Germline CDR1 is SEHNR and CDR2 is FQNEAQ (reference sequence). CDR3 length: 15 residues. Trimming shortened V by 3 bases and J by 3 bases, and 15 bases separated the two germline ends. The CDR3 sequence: CASSFAQGSNYEQYF. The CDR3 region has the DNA TGTGCCAGCAGCTTTGCACAGGGTAGTAACTACGAGCAGTACTTC.

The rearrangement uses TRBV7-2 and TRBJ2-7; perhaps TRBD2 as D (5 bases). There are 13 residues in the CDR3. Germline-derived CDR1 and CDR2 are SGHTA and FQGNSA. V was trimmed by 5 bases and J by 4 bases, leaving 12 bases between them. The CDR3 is CASSLTPGYEQYF. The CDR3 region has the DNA TGTGCCAGCAGCCTAACCCCGGGGTACGAGCAGTACTTC.

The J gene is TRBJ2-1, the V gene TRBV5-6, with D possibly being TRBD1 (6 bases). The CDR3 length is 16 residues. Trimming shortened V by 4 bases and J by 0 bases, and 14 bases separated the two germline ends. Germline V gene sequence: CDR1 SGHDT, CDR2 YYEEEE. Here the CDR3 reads CASSMQGSYSYNEQFF. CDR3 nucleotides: TGTGCCAGCAGCATGCAGGGGTCTTACTCCTACAATGAGCAGTTCTTC.

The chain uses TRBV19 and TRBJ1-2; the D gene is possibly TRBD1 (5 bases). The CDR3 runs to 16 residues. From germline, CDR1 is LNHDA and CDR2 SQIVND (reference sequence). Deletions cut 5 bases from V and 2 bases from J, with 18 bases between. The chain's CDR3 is CASSVLTGTGNYGYTF. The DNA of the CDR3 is TGTGCCAGTAGTGTACTAACCGGGACTGGGAACTATGGCTACACCTTC.

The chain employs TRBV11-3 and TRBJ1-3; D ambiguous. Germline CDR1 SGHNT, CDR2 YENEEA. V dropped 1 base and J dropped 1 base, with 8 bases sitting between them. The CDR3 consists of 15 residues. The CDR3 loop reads CASSLGPTSGNTIYF. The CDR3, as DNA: TGTGCCAGCAGCTTAGGCCCGACTTCTGGAAACACCATATATTTT.

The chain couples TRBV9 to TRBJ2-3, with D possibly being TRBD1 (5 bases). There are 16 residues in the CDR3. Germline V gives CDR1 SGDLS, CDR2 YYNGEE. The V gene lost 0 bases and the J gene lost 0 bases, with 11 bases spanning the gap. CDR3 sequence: CASSVESGYSTDTQYF. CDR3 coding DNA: TGTGCCAGCAGCGTAGAATCAGGGTATAGCACAGATACGCAGTATTTT.